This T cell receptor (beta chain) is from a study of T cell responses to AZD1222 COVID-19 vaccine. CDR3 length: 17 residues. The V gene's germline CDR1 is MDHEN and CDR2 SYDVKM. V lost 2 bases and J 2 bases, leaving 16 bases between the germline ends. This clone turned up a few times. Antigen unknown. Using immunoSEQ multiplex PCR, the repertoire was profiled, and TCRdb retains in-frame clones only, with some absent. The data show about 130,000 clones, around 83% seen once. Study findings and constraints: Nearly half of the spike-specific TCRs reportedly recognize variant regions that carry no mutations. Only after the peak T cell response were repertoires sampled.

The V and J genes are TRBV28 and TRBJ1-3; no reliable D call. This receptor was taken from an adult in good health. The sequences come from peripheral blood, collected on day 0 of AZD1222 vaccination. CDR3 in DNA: TGTGCCAGCAGTTTAGACAACGACGCCGGAGCTGGAAACACCATATATTTT. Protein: CASSLDNDAGAGNTIYF.